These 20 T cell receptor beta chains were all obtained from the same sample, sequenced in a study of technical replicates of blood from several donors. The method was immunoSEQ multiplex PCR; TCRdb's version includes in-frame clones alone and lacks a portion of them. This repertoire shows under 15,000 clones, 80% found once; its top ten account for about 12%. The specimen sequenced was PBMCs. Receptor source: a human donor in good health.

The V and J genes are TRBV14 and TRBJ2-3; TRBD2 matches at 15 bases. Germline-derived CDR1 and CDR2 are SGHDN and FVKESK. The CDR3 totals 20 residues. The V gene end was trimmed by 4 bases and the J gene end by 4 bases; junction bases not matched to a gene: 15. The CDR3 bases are TGTGCCAGCAGCCTCGGGACTAGCGGGAGGAGTTTTTTTGCCGCAGATACGCAGTATTTT. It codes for CASSLGTSGRSFFAADTQYF.

CDR3 loop: CASSRGTSGSGETQYF. In DNA, the CDR3 is TGTGCCAGCAGCCGCGGGACTAGCGGGAGCGGGGAGACCCAGTACTTC. The rearrangement links TRBV9 to TRBJ2-5; 14 bases agree with TRBD2. The length of the CDR3 is 16 residues. The V segment lost 4 bases and the J segment 5 bases; nucleotides outside the gene matches: 7. The germline CDR1 and CDR2 sequences are SGDLS and YYNGEE.

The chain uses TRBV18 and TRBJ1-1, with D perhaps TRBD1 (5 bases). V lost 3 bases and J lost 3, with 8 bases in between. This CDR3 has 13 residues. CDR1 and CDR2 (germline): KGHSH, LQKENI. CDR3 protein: CASSPQGDTEAFF. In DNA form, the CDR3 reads TGTGCCAGCTCACCCCAGGGTGACACTGAAGCTTTCTTT.

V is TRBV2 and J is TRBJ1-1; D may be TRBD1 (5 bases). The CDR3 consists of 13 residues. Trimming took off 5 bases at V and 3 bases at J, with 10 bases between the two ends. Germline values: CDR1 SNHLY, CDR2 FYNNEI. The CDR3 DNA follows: TGTGCCAGCAGTTATAGGGGTGACACTGAAGCTTTCTTT. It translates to CASSYRGDTEAFF. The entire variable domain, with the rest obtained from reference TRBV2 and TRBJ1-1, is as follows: EPEVTQTPSHQVTQMGQEVILRCVPISNHLYFYWYRQILGQKVEFLVSFYNNEISEKSEIFDDQFSVERPDGSNFTLKIRSTKLEDSAMYFCASSYRGDTEAFFGQGTRLTVV.

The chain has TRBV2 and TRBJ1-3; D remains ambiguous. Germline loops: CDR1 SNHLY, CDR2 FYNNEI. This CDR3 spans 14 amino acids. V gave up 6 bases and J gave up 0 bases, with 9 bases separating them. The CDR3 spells CASSGPLSGNTIYF. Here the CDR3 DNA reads TGTGCCAGCAGCGGTCCCCTCTCTGGAAACACCATATATTTT.

CDR3 sequence (DNA): TGTGCCAGCAGCCCCCGACAGGGGGCCGGTGAGCAGTTCTTC. Translated: CASSPRQGAGEQFF. The V and J genes are TRBV9 and TRBJ2-1; 10 bases map to TRBD1. CDR3 size: 14 residues. Trimming took 4 bases from V and 9 from J; bases not matched to a gene: 7. Germline V gene data show CDR1 as SGDLS and CDR2 as YYNGEE. Based on the CDR3 plus reference TRBV9 and TRBJ2-1, the full variable domain is DSGVTQTPKHLITATGQRVTLRCSPRSGDLSVYWYQQSLDQGLQFLIQYYNGEERAKGNILERFSAQQFPDLHSELNLSSLELGDSALYFCASSPRQGAGEQFFGPGTRLTVL.

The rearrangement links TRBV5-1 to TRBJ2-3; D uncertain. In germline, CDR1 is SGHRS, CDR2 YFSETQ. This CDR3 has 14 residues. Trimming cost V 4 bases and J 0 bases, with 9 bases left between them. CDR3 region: CASSVSQSTDTQYF. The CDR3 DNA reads TGCGCCAGCAGCGTTAGTCAAAGCACAGATACGCAGTATTTT.

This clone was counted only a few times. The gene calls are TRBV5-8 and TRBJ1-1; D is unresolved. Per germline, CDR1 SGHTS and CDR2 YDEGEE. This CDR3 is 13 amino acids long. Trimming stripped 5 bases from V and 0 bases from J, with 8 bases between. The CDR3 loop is CASRYTMNTEAFF. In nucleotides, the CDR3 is TGTGCCAGCAGGTATACAATGAACACTGAAGCTTTCTTT.

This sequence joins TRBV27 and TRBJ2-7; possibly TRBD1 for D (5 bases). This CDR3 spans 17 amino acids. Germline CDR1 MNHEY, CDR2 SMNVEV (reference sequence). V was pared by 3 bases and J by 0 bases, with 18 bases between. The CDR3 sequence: CASSLWGPGPTSYEQYF. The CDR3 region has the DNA TGTGCCAGCAGTTTGTGGGGCCCAGGGCCCACCTCCTACGAGCAGTACTTC.

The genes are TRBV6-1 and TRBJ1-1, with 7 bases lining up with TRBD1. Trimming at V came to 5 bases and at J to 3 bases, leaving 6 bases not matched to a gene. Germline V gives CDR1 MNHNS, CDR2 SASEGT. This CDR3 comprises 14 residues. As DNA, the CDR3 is TGTGCCAGCAGTCTATACCAGGGGGACACTGAAGCTTTCTTT. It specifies CASSLYQGDTEAFF.

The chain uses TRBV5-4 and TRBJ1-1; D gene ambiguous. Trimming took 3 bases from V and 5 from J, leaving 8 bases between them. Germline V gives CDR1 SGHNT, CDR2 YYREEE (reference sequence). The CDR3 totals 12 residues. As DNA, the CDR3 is TGTGCCAGCAGCTCCGGGAGAACTGAAGCTTTCTTT. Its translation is CASSSGRTEAFF.

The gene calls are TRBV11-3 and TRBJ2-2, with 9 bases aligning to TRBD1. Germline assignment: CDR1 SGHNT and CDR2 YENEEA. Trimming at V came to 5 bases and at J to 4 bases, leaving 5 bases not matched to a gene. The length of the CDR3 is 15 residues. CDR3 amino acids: CASSKGQGATGELFF. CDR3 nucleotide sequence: TGTGCCAGCAGCAAGGGACAGGGCGCCACCGGGGAGCTGTTTTTT.

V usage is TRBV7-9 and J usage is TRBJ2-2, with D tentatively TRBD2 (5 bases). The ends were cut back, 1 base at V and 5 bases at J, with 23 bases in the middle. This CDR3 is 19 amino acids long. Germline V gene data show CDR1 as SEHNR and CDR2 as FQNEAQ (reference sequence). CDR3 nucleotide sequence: TGTGCCAGCAGCTTAGTATTTGAGGTTGGGAGCCCTGGGACCGGGGAGCTGTTTTTT. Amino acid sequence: CASSLVFEVGSPGTGELFF.

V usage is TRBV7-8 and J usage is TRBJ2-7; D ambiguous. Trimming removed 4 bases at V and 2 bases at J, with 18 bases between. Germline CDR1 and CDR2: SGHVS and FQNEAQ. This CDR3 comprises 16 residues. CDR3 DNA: TGTGCCAGCAGCTCGCCGGGTTTAGGCTCAACCTACGAGCAGTACTTC. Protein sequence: CASSSPGLGSTYEQYF.

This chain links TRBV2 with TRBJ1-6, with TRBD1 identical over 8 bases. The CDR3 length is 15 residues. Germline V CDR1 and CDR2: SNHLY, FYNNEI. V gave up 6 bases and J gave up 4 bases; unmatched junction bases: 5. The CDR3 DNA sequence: TGTGCCAGCAGAGCGGACAGGGCTTATAATTCACCCCTCCACTTT. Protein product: CASRADRAYNSPLHF.

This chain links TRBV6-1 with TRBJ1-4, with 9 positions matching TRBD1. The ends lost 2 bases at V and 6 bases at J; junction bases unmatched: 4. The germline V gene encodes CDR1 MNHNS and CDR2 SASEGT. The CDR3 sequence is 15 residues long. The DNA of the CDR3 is TGTGCCAGCAGTGAACCGGACAGGGGCGATGAAAAACTGTTTTTT. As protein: CASSEPDRGDEKLFF.

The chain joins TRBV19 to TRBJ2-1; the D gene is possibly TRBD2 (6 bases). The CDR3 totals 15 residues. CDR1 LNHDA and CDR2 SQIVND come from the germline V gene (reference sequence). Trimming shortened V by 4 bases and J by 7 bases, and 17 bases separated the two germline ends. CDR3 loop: CASSTVLAFSNEQFF. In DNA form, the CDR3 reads TGTGCCAGTAGTACAGTTCTAGCGTTCTCTAATGAGCAGTTCTTC.

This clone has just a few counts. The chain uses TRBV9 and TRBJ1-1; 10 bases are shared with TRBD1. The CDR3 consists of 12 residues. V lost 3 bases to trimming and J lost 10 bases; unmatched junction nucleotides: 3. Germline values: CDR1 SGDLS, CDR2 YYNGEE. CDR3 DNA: TGTGCCAGCAGCGCGACAGGGGGCAGAGCTTTCTTT. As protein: CASSATGGRAFF. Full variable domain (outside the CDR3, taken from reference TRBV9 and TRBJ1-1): DSGVTQTPKHLITATGQRVTLRCSPRSGDLSVYWYQQSLDQGLQFLIQYYNGEERAKGNILERFSAQQFPDLHSELNLSSLELGDSALYFCASSATGGRAFFGQGTRLTVV.

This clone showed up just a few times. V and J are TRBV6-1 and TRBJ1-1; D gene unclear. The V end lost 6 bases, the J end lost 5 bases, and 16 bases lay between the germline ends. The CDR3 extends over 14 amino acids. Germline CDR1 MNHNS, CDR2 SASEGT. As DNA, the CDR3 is TGTGCCAGCAGCTTATATGAGATTTCGACTGAAGCTTTCTTT. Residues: CASSLYEISTEAFF.

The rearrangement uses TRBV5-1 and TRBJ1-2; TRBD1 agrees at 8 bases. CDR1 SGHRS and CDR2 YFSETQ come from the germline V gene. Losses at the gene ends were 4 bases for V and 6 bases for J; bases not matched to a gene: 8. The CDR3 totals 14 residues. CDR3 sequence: CASSPGQGGDGYTF. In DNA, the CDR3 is TGCGCCAGCAGCCCCGGACAGGGAGGAGATGGCTACACCTTC.